Here is one TCR beta chain with its context. Its antigen is not identified. Germline values: CDR1 SEHNR, CDR2 FQNEAQ (reference sequence). CDR3 length: 14 amino acids. Between the trimmed V and J ends, which lost 0 bases and 5 bases, there was a span of 7 bases. This entry is derived from a study of T cell responses to AZD1222 COVID-19 vaccine. Whole-study context: It was second doses at about 4 or about 12 weeks that were pooled.

Libraries were prepared by immunoSEQ multiplex PCR; TCRdb keeps only in-frame clonotypes and omits some of them. The sample includes roughly 150,000 clones, around 89% of them seen just once. Findings of the study overall: Two doses of AZD1222 preceded a rise in Spike-specific TCR breadth and depth. Among spike-specific TCRs, nearly half reportedly target unmutated variant regions.

The sample consisted of peripheral blood, taken on day 0 of AZD1222 vaccination. The chain links TRBV7-9 to TRBJ2-2; D is ambiguous. This clonotype was obtained from an adult in good health. The CDR3 loop is CASSLALVTGELFF. The CDR3 nucleotides read TGTGCCAGCAGCTTAGCGCTGGTAACCGGGGAGCTGTTTTTT.